A selection of T cell receptor beta chains follows, all from one sample in a study of T cell responses to AZD1222 COVID-19 vaccine. The assay was immunoSEQ multiplex PCR, and TCRdb's table has in-frame clones only and misses some. The repertoire holds roughly 260,000 clones, with 85% to 95% as singletons. This material consisted of peripheral blood, taken on day 0 of AZD1222 vaccination. The receptors were sampled from an adult in good health. CDR3s include the opening cysteine and the closing phenylalanine or tryptophan. Fields, in order: V gene, J gene, D gene, clone size, CDR3 DNA, CDR3 protein. D genes are given only for firm matches. A row's size may be missing; if present it is once, few, many or a size class.

v_call: TRBV5-1
j_call: TRBJ1-2
d_call: -
clone_size: -
cdr3_nt: TGCGCCAGCCAGGCGGGCTATGGCTACACCTTC
cdr3_aa: CASQAGYGYTF

v_call: TRBV20-1
j_call: TRBJ2-1
d_call: TRBD2
clone_size: -
cdr3_nt: TGCAGTGCTATTGAGGGGTCTAGCGGGAGGCGAGGGTTCTTC
cdr3_aa: CSAIEGSSGRRGFF

v_call: TRBV9
j_call: TRBJ2-5
d_call: -
clone_size: -
cdr3_nt: TGTGCCAGCAGCGTAGATACAGGCAAGATGACCCAGTACTTC
cdr3_aa: CASSVDTGKMTQYF

v_call: TRBV7-9
j_call: TRBJ1-5
d_call: TRBD1
clone_size: few
cdr3_nt: TGTGCCAGCAGCTCAGGACAGGCGGGTTTTCCCCAGCATTTT
cdr3_aa: CASSSGQAGFPQHF

v_call: TRBV5-4
j_call: TRBJ1-3
d_call: -
clone_size: -
cdr3_nt: TGTGCCAGCAGCCCCGGGGGGACCTACGAAAACACCATATATTTT
cdr3_aa: CASSPGGTYENTIYF

v_call: TRBV28
j_call: TRBJ1-5
d_call: TRBD1
clone_size: -
cdr3_nt: TGTGCCAGCGACAGGGGCAGAGGGCAGCCCCAGCATTTT
cdr3_aa: CASDRGRGQPQHF

v_call: TRBV7-6
j_call: TRBJ2-1
d_call: -
clone_size: once
cdr3_nt: TGTGCCAGCAGCCGCCCCCCCCGGGGGAATAACAATGAGCAGTTCTTC
cdr3_aa: CASSRPPRGNNNEQFF

v_call: TRBV9
j_call: TRBJ1-4
d_call: -
clone_size: -
cdr3_nt: TGTGCCAGCAGCGTAGCGGTCAGCAGGAATGAAAAACTGTTTTTT
cdr3_aa: CASSVAVSRNEKLFF

v_call: TRBV7-8
j_call: TRBJ1-2
d_call: -
clone_size: -
cdr3_nt: TGTGCCAGCAGCGTCGACAGGATTACTAACTATGGCTACACCTTC
cdr3_aa: CASSVDRITNYGYTF

v_call: TRBV4-3
j_call: TRBJ2-2
d_call: -
clone_size: -
cdr3_nt: TGCGCCAGCAGTCGTTTAGCGCACACCGGGGAGCTGTTTTTT
cdr3_aa: CASSRLAHTGELFF

v_call: TRBV28
j_call: TRBJ2-7
d_call: TRBD1
clone_size: -
cdr3_nt: TGTGCCAGCTCCCCGGGACAGGGACCCTACGAGCAGTACTTC
cdr3_aa: CASSPGQGPYEQYF

v_call: TRBV19
j_call: TRBJ1-2
d_call: -
clone_size: once
cdr3_nt: TGTGCCACCGGGGGGGAGCTACTTAACTATGGCTACACCTTC
cdr3_aa: CATGGELLNYGYTF

v_call: TRBV5-1
j_call: TRBJ1-4
d_call: TRBD1
clone_size: few
cdr3_nt: TGCGCCAGCAGCTTGGGGACAGGCAGTAATGAAAAACTGTTTTTT
cdr3_aa: CASSLGTGSNEKLFF

v_call: TRBV7-2
j_call: TRBJ2-5
d_call: TRBD2
clone_size: once
cdr3_nt: TGTGCCAGCAGCTTTAGCGGGGTTTTAGGGGAGACCCAGTACTTC
cdr3_aa: CASSFSGVLGETQYF